These 32 T cell receptor beta chains share one sample of origin, sequenced in a study of cytomegalovirus exposure and HLA in healthy donors. PCR used 60 Vbeta primers and 13 Jbeta primers. Clones were sequenced by immunoSEQ multiplex PCR, and TCRdb holds only the in-frame ones, with some missing. The data hold 150,000 to 200,000 clones, with over 60% observed a single time. What was sequenced was PBMCs. The receptors stem from a woman aged 25-40 years in good health and CMV-seronegative.

The rearrangement joins TRBV4-1 to TRBJ1-2; 7 positions agree with TRBD1. This CDR3 contains 15 residues. Per germline, CDR1 MGHRA and CDR2 YSYEKL. V lost 4 bases, J lost 3 bases, and 8 bases stayed unmatched. The CDR3 reads CASSLGQATDYGYTF. DNA of the CDR3: TGCGCCAGCAGCCTCGGACAGGCGACCGACTATGGCTACACCTTC.

This clone was detected only once. This sequence joins TRBV4-3 and TRBJ2-3, with TRBD2 matching over 13 bases. The CDR3 spans 16 residues. Germline-derived CDR1 and CDR2 are LGHNA and YSLEER. Trimming removed 3 bases from V and 6 bases from J; junction bases left unmatched: 6. CDR3 sequence reads: CASSHGTSGMGDTQYF. CDR3 nucleotide sequence: TGCGCCAGCAGCCACGGGACTAGCGGGATGGGGGATACGCAGTATTTT.

The chain is built from TRBV7-9 and TRBJ2-7; 10 bases are a match to TRBD2. Germline CDR1 reads SEHNR; CDR2 reads FQNEAQ (reference sequence). Unmatched junction bases numbered 5, after V lost 1 base and J lost 2 bases. The CDR3 runs 16 residues. This CDR3 is CASSLGGTSVAYEQYF. CDR3 nucleotide sequence: TGTGCCAGCAGCTTAGGGGGGACTAGCGTCGCCTACGAGCAGTACTTC.

This clone was counted only a few times. The rearrangement joins TRBV19 to TRBJ1-5, with 7 bases lining up with TRBD1. This CDR3 has 16 residues. Germline V gives CDR1 LNHDA, CDR2 SQIVND (reference sequence). The ends lost 4 bases at V and 0 bases at J; junction bases unmatched: 6. The CDR3 bases are TGTGCCAGTAGTACTTACGGGACAGCTAGCAATCAGCCCCAGCATTTT. Translating it yields CASSTYGTASNQPQHF.

This chain's CDR3 is CASSAPGTELNYEQYF. For the CDR3, the DNA is TGTGCCAGCAGTGCCCCAGGGACAGAATTAAACTACGAGCAGTACTTC. The V and J genes are TRBV6-1 and TRBJ2-7; TRBD1 aligns across 7 bases. The V gene's germline CDR1 is MNHNS and CDR2 SASEGT. The V and J ends lost 4 bases and 3 bases, in that order; junction bases with no gene match: 12. The CDR3 has 16 residues.

This chain connects TRBV7-2 to TRBJ2-2, with D perhaps matching TRBD1 (6 bases). Germline CDR1 and CDR2: SGHTA and FQGNSA. V shed 5 bases and J shed 0 bases, with 10 bases lying between them. The CDR3 has 15 amino acids. The CDR3, as DNA: TGTGCCAGCAGCCGGGACAAAGCGAACACCGGGGAGCTGTTTTTT. Its protein product is CASSRDKANTGELFF.

The genes are TRBV5-6 and TRBJ2-3, with TRBD2 matching 10 bases. The germline V gene encodes CDR1 SGHDT and CDR2 YYEEEE. V lost 0 bases and J lost 2; bases outside the gene matches: 3. This CDR3 contains 16 residues. CDR3 residues: CASSLELAGHTDTQYF. The CDR3 bases are TGTGCCAGCAGCTTGGAACTAGCGGGGCACACAGATACGCAGTATTTT.

V and J are TRBV4-2 and TRBJ2-5; 9 bases agree with TRBD2. Germline V lookup: CDR1 LGHNA, CDR2 YNFKEQ. This CDR3 is built from 17 residues. After removal of 1 base from V and 5 bases from J, the junction contained 11 bases not matched to a gene. The DNA of the CDR3 is TGTGCCAGCAGCCAAGCAGGCCTAGCGGGGTCGATCGAGACCCAGTACTTC. It is translated as CASSQAGLAGSIETQYF.

The chain employs TRBV2 and TRBJ2-4; 8 bases fit TRBD1. This CDR3 is 16 amino acids long. J gave up 0 bases and V 8 bases, and 9 bases lay outside the gene matches. Germline V gene data show CDR1 as SNHLY and CDR2 as FYNNEI. The CDR3 spells CASSPDRGLAKNIQYF. The CDR3 coding sequence is TGTGCCAGCTCTCCCGACAGGGGACTAGCCAAAAACATTCAGTACTTC.

The chain couples TRBV19 to TRBJ1-5; the D gene is possibly TRBD1 (6 bases). The ends were cut back, 7 bases at V and 4 bases at J, with 14 bases in the middle. Germline V gene sequence: CDR1 LNHDA, CDR2 SQIVND (reference sequence). The CDR3 has 14 residues. The CDR3 reads CASKRGGDNQPQHF. The CDR3 DNA follows: TGTGCCAGTAAAAGAGGGGGGGATAATCAGCCCCAGCATTTT.

This rearrangement joins TRBV30 to TRBJ2-4, with D possibly TRBD1 on 6 matching bases. The CDR3 spans 12 residues. Germline CDR1 and CDR2: GTSNPN and SVGIG (reference sequence). V dropped 2 bases and J dropped 6 bases, with 8 bases sitting between them. CDR3 DNA: TGTGCCTGGAGTCAAGGGGGAAACATTCAGTACTTC. This codes for CAWSQGGNIQYF.

The rearrangement uses TRBV6-5 and TRBJ1-2; D is unresolved. The length of the CDR3 is 12 residues. The germline V gene has CDR1 MNHEY and CDR2 SVGAGI. Trimming stripped 3 bases from V and 10 bases from J, with 12 bases between. The DNA of the CDR3 is TGTGCCAGCAGTTATGCCAGGTTTGACTACACCTTC. This translates into CASSYARFDYTF.

With regard to this clone: The identical CDR3 is also encoded by other nucleotide sequences in the sample. The rearrangement links TRBV7-3 to TRBJ2-3; TRBD2 might be the D (6 bases). Looked up from germline, CDR1 is SGHTA and CDR2 is FQGTGA. The CDR3 runs 14 residues. V was pared by 3 bases and J by 0 bases, with 7 bases between. The CDR3 coding sequence is TGTGCCAGCAGCTTCGGAGGGAGCACAGATACGCAGTATTTT. Translated: CASSFGGSTDTQYF. Variable domain in full (rest from reference TRBV7-3 and TRBJ2-3): GAGVSQTPSNKVTEKGKYVELRCDPISGHTALYWYRQSLGQGPEFLIYFQGTGAADDSGLPNDRFFAVRPEGSVSTLKIQRTERGDSAVYLCASSFGGSTDTQYFGPGTRLTVL.

In this sample, this clone turned up a few times. The chain joins TRBV19 to TRBJ1-5; D possibly corresponds to TRBD1 (6 bases). The CDR3 loop spans 17 amino acids. The germline CDR1 and CDR2 sequences are LNHDA and SQIVND (reference sequence). Trimming removed 5 bases from V and 7 bases from J, with 24 bases in between. The CDR3 region is CASSLSGTGFLGQPQHF. Written as DNA, the CDR3 is TGTGCCAGTAGTCTTTCGGGAACAGGGTTTTTAGGGCAGCCCCAGCATTTT.

The J gene is TRBJ1-5, the V gene TRBV11-1; the match to TRBD1 covers 8 bases. Per the germline V gene, CDR1 is SGHAT and CDR2 is FQDESV (reference sequence). The trim removed 4 bases at V and 3 bases at J, leaving 2 bases unmatched. The CDR3 is 14 residues long. The CDR3 spells CASSSDRVNQPQHF. The DNA of the CDR3 is TGTGCCAGCAGCTCGGACAGGGTCAATCAGCCCCAGCATTTT.

The chain recombines TRBV6-1 with TRBJ2-7; D perhaps matches TRBD2 (6 bases). The V end lost 1 base, the J end lost 5 bases, and 12 bases lay between the germline ends. The CDR3 contains 14 residues. CDR1 and CDR2 from the germline V gene are MNHNS and SASEGT. The CDR3 region is CASSEVLASDEQYF. CDR3 in DNA: TGTGCCAGCAGTGAAGTTCTAGCGTCCGACGAGCAGTACTTC.

The table lists this clone with a few counts. The chain employs TRBV27 and TRBJ1-2; 12 bases agree with TRBD1. The CDR3 extends over 15 amino acids. V shed 6 bases, J shed 8 bases, and the junction held 10 bases outside the gene matches. Germline V gene data show CDR1 as MNHEY and CDR2 as SMNVEV (reference sequence). CDR3 amino acids: CASRPTGQGAGGYTF. The CDR3 DNA sequence: TGTGCCAGCAGACCTACGGGACAGGGGGCTGGGGGCTACACCTTC.

This clone has a handful of counts. CDR3 nucleotide sequence: TGTGCCAGCAGCGCCCTTGTGATGACTAGCGGGAGGGCCGCCGGGGAGCTGTTTTTT. Protein product: CASSALVMTSGRAAGELFF. V gene TRBV28 combines with J gene TRBJ2-2, with 14 bases lining up with TRBD2. The germline CDR1 and CDR2 sequences are MDHEN and SYDVKM. There are 19 residues in the CDR3. V lost 6 bases and J lost 6; bases outside the gene matches: 15. Full variable domain (rest looked up from reference TRBV28 and TRBJ2-2): DVKVTQSSRYLVKRTGEKVFLECVQDMDHENMFWYRQDPGLGLRLIYFSYDVKMKEKGDIPEGYSVSREKKERFSLILESASTNQTSMYLCASSALVMTSGRAAGELFFGEGSRLTVL.

The chain employs TRBV7-3 and TRBJ2-1, with 7 bases fitting TRBD1. The CDR3 has 15 residues. With V trimmed by 5 bases and J by 8 bases, 12 bases remained unmatched. CDR1 and CDR2 (germline): SGHTA, FQGTGA. CDR3 amino acids: CASSPRGQPFDEQFF. CDR3 nucleotide sequence: TGTGCCAGCAGCCCAAGGGGACAGCCATTCGATGAGCAGTTCTTC.

This sequence joins TRBV7-9 and TRBJ2-7, with TRBD2 identical over 9 bases. V lost 4 bases and J lost 4; bases outside the gene matches: 11. Germline lookup yields CDR1 SEHNR and CDR2 FQNEAQ (reference sequence). CDR3 length: 16 residues. The CDR3 bases are TGTGCCAGCAGCTCCCCCAGGGGGAGCGGGGGGTACGAGCAGTACTTC. This gives the protein CASSSPRGSGGYEQYF.

The rearrangement links TRBV27 to TRBJ1-2, with 9 bases that match TRBD1. CDR3 length equals 17 residues. V gave up 1 base and J gave up 5 bases; unmatched junction bases: 11. CDR1 is MNHEY and CDR2 is SMNVEV in the germline V gene (reference sequence). The CDR3 here is CASSLYPRTGERYGYTF. In DNA form, the CDR3 reads TGTGCCAGCAGTTTATACCCTCGGACAGGGGAGAGGTATGGCTACACCTTC.

This clone was counted only a few times. The chain couples TRBV6-7 to TRBJ2-1; D might be TRBD1 (6 bases). TRBV6-7 is given ORF status, its function remaining uncertain. V lost 0 bases and J 9 bases, leaving 36 bases between the germline ends. The CDR3 contains 22 residues. Here the CDR3 reads CASSYSGKQGVGRVHYSPEQFF. CDR3 nucleotide sequence: TGTGCCAGCAGTTACTCGGGGAAACAGGGAGTCGGAAGAGTTCACTACTCCCCTGAGCAGTTCTTC.

V and J are TRBV20-1 and TRBJ1-1, with D unclear. Trimming removed 2 bases from V and 4 bases from J, with 5 bases in between. Germline V gives CDR1 DFQATT, CDR2 SNEGSKA (reference sequence). The CDR3 loop spans 11 amino acids. As DNA, the CDR3 is TGCAGTGCTAGACCGGGCACTGAAGCTTTCTTT. Its protein is CSARPGTEAFF.

This rearrangement joins TRBV27 to TRBJ2-6; D gene uncertain. Trimming took off 4 bases at V and 4 bases at J, with 5 bases between the two ends. CDR1 is MNHEY and CDR2 is SMNVEV in the germline V gene (reference sequence). The CDR3 spans 13 residues. CDR3 DNA sequence: TGTGCCAGCAGTTATTCGGGGGCCAACGTCCTGACTTTC. Translation gives CASSYSGANVLTF.

This chain uses TRBV10-3 with TRBJ1-1; D gene ambiguous. V gave up 5 bases and J gave up 5 bases, with 21 bases separating them. Germline lookup yields CDR1 ENHRY and CDR2 SYGVKD. CDR3 size: 16 residues. The CDR3 nucleotides read TGTGCCATCAGTCCCCTAAGCCGACGGAGGAAGACTGAAGCTTTCTTT. Protein: CAISPLSRRRKTEAFF.

V and J are TRBV10-3 and TRBJ1-5; D call uncertain. Germline-derived CDR1 and CDR2 are ENHRY and SYGVKD. The germline V and J ends were trimmed by 3 bases and 1 base, with 13 bases remaining between them. CDR3 length: 16 amino acids. As DNA, the CDR3 is TGTGCCATCAGTGAAGAGGAGATGCTCAGCAATCAGCCCCAGCATTTT. This gives the protein CAISEEEMLSNQPQHF.

V is TRBV6-5 and J is TRBJ2-1, with TRBD2 identical over 9 bases. Germline V CDR1 and CDR2: MNHEY, SVGAGI. V lost 6 bases and J lost 10; bases outside the gene matches: 7. This CDR3 comprises 13 residues. CDR3 amino acids: CASSRYSGREQFF. The CDR3 DNA follows: TGTGCCAGCAGCCGATATAGCGGGAGAGAGCAGTTCTTC.

This chain joins TRBV5-6 and TRBJ2-5; possible D gene TRBD2, 6 bases. V lost 0 bases to trimming and J lost 3 bases, with 9 bases between them. The CDR3 length is 14 residues. Germline CDR1 and CDR2: SGHDT and YYEEEE. The CDR3 coding sequence is TGTGCCAGCAGCTTGGTTTCGGGGGAAGAGACCCAGTACTTC. Translating gives CASSLVSGEETQYF.

DNA of the CDR3: TGTGCCAGCAGCTTAGTGGAAGGGAGTTTGGCACCCCTCCACTTT. Encoded protein: CASSLVEGSLAPLHF. V gene TRBV7-9 combines with J gene TRBJ1-6; D is unclear. CDR1 and CDR2 (germline): SEHNR, FQNEAQ (reference sequence). V was cut by 1 base and J by 11 bases, with 15 bases left in between. This CDR3 is built from 15 residues.

The chain joins TRBV27 to TRBJ2-7; 7 bases are shared with TRBD2. The CDR3 contains 13 residues. Germline V gene sequence: CDR1 MNHEY, CDR2 SMNVEV (reference sequence). V lost 4 bases, J lost 1 base, and 1 base stayed unmatched. This chain's CDR3 is CASSWRGSYEQYF. CDR3 DNA: TGTGCCAGCAGTTGGCGGGGGTCCTACGAGCAGTACTTC.

This sequence joins TRBV2 and TRBJ2-3; D is unclear. Trimming stripped 10 bases from V and 2 bases from J, with 16 bases between. The CDR3 has 14 residues. Germline lookup yields CDR1 SNHLY and CDR2 FYNNEI. As DNA, the CDR3 is TGTGCCACCCGCTGGTGGCTCGACACAGATACGCAGTATTTT. Protein: CATRWWLDTDTQYF. The full variable domain, with the rest looked up from reference TRBV2 and TRBJ2-3, is EPEVTQTPSHQVTQMGQEVILRCVPISNHLYFYWYRQILGQKVEFLVSFYNNEISEKSEIFDDQFSVERPDGSNFTLKIRSTKLEDSAMYFCATRWWLDTDTQYFGPGTRLTVL.

The chain uses TRBV7-9 and TRBJ2-3; 7 nucleotides match TRBD2. The germline V gene has CDR1 SEHNR and CDR2 FQNEAQ (reference sequence). The junction had 6 bases not matched to a gene; V was cut back by 3 bases and J by 3 bases. This CDR3 is built from 15 residues. The CDR3 bases are TGTGCCAGCAGCTTTCCGCTAGCGGAGACAGATACGCAGTATTTT. It codes for CASSFPLAETDTQYF.